One and the same sample provided the 16 T cell receptor beta chains below, sequenced in a study of radiotherapy plus CTLA-4 blockade in lung cancer (dated by TCRdb to 2017 to 2018). The library came from the immunoSEQ multiplex PCR assay. TCRdb re-hosts the immuneACCESS table, in-frame sequences only. Its copies lack some clones; in the studies checked, an unresolved V gene accounts for under half of them, and the cause for the rest is not known. A total of tens of thousands of clones appear in this sample, about 83% of them only once. Jointly, the top ten make up approximately 5% of the sample. The sample here was peripheral blood, taken from a patient treated with radiotherapy plus ipilimumab. The receptors stem from a human donor with non-small cell lung cancer whose response to radiotherapy plus ipilimumab could not be evaluated.

The V gene is TRBV2, the J gene TRBJ2-7, with 8 bases matching TRBD1. V lost 6 bases, J lost 1 base, and 11 bases stayed unmatched. The CDR3 spans 16 residues. Germline assignment: CDR1 SNHLY and CDR2 FYNNEI. The CDR3 bases are TGTGCCAGCAGGAGACGGCCGGGACAGGCATCCTACGAGCAGTACTTC. As protein: CASRRRPGQASYEQYF.

V gene TRBV7-9 combines with J gene TRBJ2-1; 7 bases line up with TRBD1. The CDR3 contains 16 residues. CDR1 and CDR2 from the germline V gene are SEHNR and FQNEAQ (reference sequence). After removal of 5 bases from V and 8 bases from J, the junction contained 15 bases not matched to a gene. CDR3 protein: CASSTRTGARGDEQFF. CDR3 DNA sequence: TGTGCCAGCAGCACCCGCACAGGGGCGAGGGGCGATGAGCAGTTCTTC.

The chain joins TRBV2 to TRBJ1-1, with D perhaps matching TRBD1 (5 bases). V dropped 2 bases and J dropped 4 bases, with 11 bases sitting between them. From germline, CDR1 is SNHLY and CDR2 FYNNEI. This CDR3 is 14 amino acids long. The CDR3, as DNA: TGTGCCAGCAGTGAACACAGGCTGAGCACTGAAGCTTTCTTT. This gives the protein CASSEHRLSTEAFF.

The CDR3 nucleotides read TGTGCCAGCAGCGCCCAGCAGGGCTACGAGCAGTACTTC. Protein product: CASSAQQGYEQYF. The V gene is TRBV9, the J gene TRBJ2-7, with D possibly TRBD1 on 5 matching bases. The V and J ends lost 3 bases and 3 bases respectively, with 10 bases between them. Germline CDR1 SGDLS, CDR2 YYNGEE. The CDR3 consists of 13 residues.

The rearrangement uses TRBV9 and TRBJ2-3; a possible D gene is TRBD2 (7 bases). This CDR3 has 14 amino acids. Germline values: CDR1 SGDLS, CDR2 YYNGEE. Trimming pared 6 bases from V and 3 bases from J, leaving 14 bases between. The CDR3 reads CASNGGLATDTQYF. The CDR3, as DNA: TGTGCCAGCAACGGGGGGCTAGCGACAGATACGCAGTATTTT.

The chain couples TRBV4-3 to TRBJ2-1; TRBD2 aligns across 8 bases. In germline, CDR1 is LGHNA, CDR2 YSLEER. V shed 2 bases and J 3 bases; nucleotides not matched to a gene: 3. The CDR3 is made up of 15 amino acids. As DNA, the CDR3 is TGCGCCAGCAGCCAAACTAGCGGAGACTACAATGAGCAGTTCTTC. Protein: CASSQTSGDYNEQFF.

V gene TRBV9 combines with J gene TRBJ2-3, with D perhaps matching TRBD2 (5 bases). The CDR3 contains 13 residues. Germline loops: CDR1 SGDLS, CDR2 YYNGEE. The germline V and J ends were trimmed by 3 bases and 2 bases, with 7 bases remaining between them. The chain's CDR3 is CASSEGVTDTQYF. The CDR3 coding sequence is TGTGCCAGCAGCGAGGGAGTCACAGATACGCAGTATTTT.

The genes are TRBV4-3 and TRBJ2-3; TRBD2 might be the D (6 bases). The CDR3 extends over 15 amino acids. The germline V and J ends were trimmed by 1 base and 0 bases, with 8 bases remaining between them. CDR1 LGHNA and CDR2 YSLEER come from the germline V gene. The CDR3 sequence is CASSQVGGSTDTQYF. The CDR3 DNA sequence: TGCGCCAGCAGCCAAGTTGGAGGGAGCACAGATACGCAGTATTTT.

The rearrangement links TRBV7-8 to TRBJ2-1, with 9 nucleotides matching TRBD2. V was pared by 7 bases and J by 0 bases, with 13 bases of the junction left unmatched. Per germline, CDR1 SGHVS and CDR2 FQNEAQ. There are 18 residues in the CDR3. The CDR3 DNA follows: TGTGCCAGCACCTATGGCACTAGCGGGTCGAGCTCCTACAATGAGCAGTTCTTC. Amino acids: CASTYGTSGSSSYNEQFF.

This chain uses TRBV7-2 with TRBJ1-2; the match to TRBD1 covers 8 bases. Germline values: CDR1 SGHTA, CDR2 FQGNSA. V lost 5 bases, J lost 2 bases, and 1 base stayed unmatched. The CDR3 covers 13 residues. The CDR3 nucleotides read TGTGCCAGCAGCCGGACAGGGAACTATGGCTACACCTTC. Translated: CASSRTGNYGYTF.

The genes are TRBV9 and TRBJ1-1; D is perhaps TRBD1 (5 bases). The CDR3 is made up of 13 amino acids. V lost 7 bases, J lost 0 bases, and 10 bases lay in between. Germline CDR1 SGDLS, CDR2 YYNGEE. The CDR3 region is CASRRGLNTEAFF. As DNA, the CDR3 is TGTGCCAGCCGAAGGGGCTTGAACACTGAAGCTTTCTTT.

This chain connects TRBV12-5 to TRBJ1-5, with D hard to call. This CDR3 contains 13 residues. Germline loops: CDR1 LGHNT, CDR2 FRNRAP. Trimming removed 7 bases from V and 1 base from J, with 8 bases in between. CDR3: CASAGQSNQPQHF. DNA of the CDR3: TGTGCTAGTGCGGGTCAGAGCAATCAGCCCCAGCATTTT. The full variable domain, rest sourced from reference TRBV12-5 and TRBJ1-5, is DARVTQTPRHKVTEMGQEVTMRCQPILGHNTVFWYRQTMMQGLELLAYFRNRAPLDDSGMPKDRFSAEMPDATLATLKIQPSEPRDSAVYFCASAGQSNQPQHFGDGTRLSIL.

The V gene is TRBV19, the J gene TRBJ1-1; no definite D call. This CDR3 is built from 12 residues. Germline V CDR1 and CDR2: LNHDA, SQIVND (reference sequence). V lost 6 bases and J 0 bases, leaving 5 bases between the germline ends. CDR3 nucleotides: TGTGCCAGTAGCCAGTTGAACACTGAAGCTTTCTTT. This sequence encodes CASSQLNTEAFF.

The chain is built from TRBV19 and TRBJ2-1; 11 bases fit TRBD2. Germline CDR1 LNHDA, CDR2 SQIVND (reference sequence). This CDR3 region has 17 residues. With 5 bases clipped from V and 6 bases from J, the junction kept 12 bases outside the gene matches. The CDR3 bases are TGTGCCAGTAGTTCCTTTCGACTAGCGGGATCCCTCAATGAGCAGTTCTTC. It translates to CASSSFRLAGSLNEQFF.

The chain joins TRBV4-2 to TRBJ2-6, with D unclear. The germline V and J ends were trimmed by 5 bases and 2 bases, with 10 bases remaining between them. Per germline, CDR1 LGHNA and CDR2 YNFKEQ. The CDR3 is 15 residues long. Written as DNA, the CDR3 is TGTGCCAGCAGCTCGGGTGGTGCTGGGGCCAACGTCCTGACTTTC. Amino acid sequence: CASSSGGAGANVLTF.

The rearrangement uses TRBV18 and TRBJ1-2, with D tentatively TRBD1 (6 bases). Trimming took off 3 bases at V and 3 bases at J, with 14 bases between the two ends. The CDR3 totals 15 residues. The germline gives CDR1 KGHSH, CDR2 LQKENI. This chain's CDR3 is CASSPDSIKDYGYTF. CDR3 nucleotides: TGTGCCAGCTCACCGGACAGCATCAAAGACTATGGCTACACCTTC.